The rows below give T cell receptor beta chains drawn from one sample of a study of T cells in Graves' hyperthyroidism and ophthalmopathy. From the multiplex PCR reads, TCRdb called clonotypes with MiXCR, one entry per CDR3 protein. Among nearly 750,000 distinct CDR3 sequences listed, around 40% were seen once. Specimen: blood. The receptor source for this set is a woman between 40 and 55 years old with Graves' hyperthyroidism. Both conserved end residues are part of each CDR3. D genes are given only for firm matches. Clone size is stated in some rows and not others, as once, few, many or a class when expanded.

>NA|TRBV2|few|TRBJ2-7
CASTEAYEQYF
TGTGCCAGCACGGAGGCGTACGAGCAGTACTTC
>NA|TRBV2|few|TRBJ2-7
CASRNPRVPYEQYF
TGTGCCAGCCGGAACCCCAGAGTCCCTTACGAGCAGTACTTC
>NA|TRBV25-1|many|TRBJ1-2
CASSEVGGGRGYTF
TGTGCCAGCAGTGAAGTGGGGGGAGGGCGTGGCTACACCTTC
>NA|TRBV6-2/TRBV6-3|NA|TRBJ1-2
CASSYYRERGYTF
TGTGCCAGCAGTTACTACAGGGAGCGCGGCTACACCTTC
>TRBD1|TRBV24-1|few|TRBJ2-5
CATSDQGTAQETQYF
TGTGCCACCAGTGATCAAGGGACAGCCCAAGAGACCCAGTACTTC
>TRBD1|TRBV7-3|many|TRBJ1-1
CASSPGTGTEAFF
TGTGCCAGCAGCCCCGGGACAGGGACTGAAGCTTTCTTT
>NA|TRBV20-1|many|TRBJ1-4
CSARTSEKLFF
TGCAGTGCTAGGACGTCGGAAAAACTGTTTTTT
>NA|TRBV12-3/TRBV12-4|few|TRBJ1-2
CASTTLGGDYTF
TGTGCCAGCACCACGTTGGGGGGGGATTACACCTTC
>NA|TRBV9|few|TRBJ2-2
CASSVPGTGTGELFF
TGTGCCAGCAGCGTCCCCGGGACGGGAACCGGGGAGCTGTTTTTT
>NA|TRBV15|NA|TRBJ1-1
CATSSSLGRTEAFF
TGTGCCACCAGCAGCTCCCTGGGCCGGACTGAAGCTTTCTTT
>TRBD2|TRBV10-3|NA|TRBJ2-6
CAISQLAGVYVLTF
TGTGCCATCAGTCAACTAGCGGGGGTCTACGTCCTGACTTTC
>NA|TRBV12-3/TRBV12-4|few|TRBJ2-2
CASNWAGAGELFF
TGTGCCAGCAATTGGGCAGGGGCCGGGGAGCTGTTTTTT
>NA|TRBV12-3/TRBV12-4|many|TRBJ1-1
CASSLVGSEGTEAFF
TGTGCCAGCAGTCTCGTCGGCTCCGAGGGCACTGAAGCTTTCTTT
>NA|TRBV5-1|many|TRBJ2-6
CASSAGANVLTF
TGTGCCAGCAGTGCTGGGGCCAACGTCCTGACTTTC
>NA|TRBV7-3|NA|TRBJ1-1
CASSTTKNTEAFF
TGTGCCAGCAGCACAACAAAGAACACTGAAGCTTTCTTT
>NA|TRBV19|few|TRBJ1-4
CASRNAGPWTARNEKLFF
TGTGCCAGTAGGAACGCTGGACCATGGACAGCGAGAAATGAAAAACTGTTTTTT
>TRBD2|TRBV29-1|NA|TRBJ2-7
CSVERGETYEQYF
TGCAGCGTCGAGCGGGGCGAAACCTACGAGCAGTACTTC
>NA|TRBV19|NA|TRBJ2-7
CASSTPTGAYEQYF
TGTGCCAGTAGTACCCCGACAGGAGCCTACGAGCAGTACTTC
>NA|TRBV9|NA|TRBJ1-1
CASSQEGLRLNTEAFF
TGTGCCAGCAGCCAAGAGGGCCTGCGTTTGAACACTGAAGCTTTCTTT
>TRBD1|TRBV6-1|NA|TRBJ1-4
CASTSVRTGGDPNEKLFF
TGTGCCAGCACCTCGGTCCGGACAGGGGGCGATCCTAATGAAAAACTGTTTTTT
>NA|TRBV12-3/TRBV12-4|NA|TRBJ1-1
CASSFLGHEAFF
TGTGCCAGCAGTTTTTTGGGGCACGAAGCTTTCTTT
>NA|TRBV7-6|NA|TRBJ1-1
CVSSGGGANTEAFF
TGTGTCAGCAGCGGAGGTGGGGCTAACACTGAAGCTTTCTTT
>NA|TRBV6-5|many|TRBJ1-1
CASSYSLEAFF
TGTGCCAGCAGTTACTCTCTCGAAGCTTTCTTT
>NA|TRBV6-1|NA|TRBJ1-5
CASNPRSQTLNQPQHF
TGTGCCAGCAACCCTAGATCGCAGACGCTCAATCAGCCCCAGCATTTT
>NA|TRBV6-5|NA|TRBJ1-5
CASSYGPAGSQPQHF
TGTGCCAGCAGTTATGGGCCCGCGGGAAGCCAGCCCCAGCATTTT
>NA|TRBV24-1|many|TRBJ2-5
CATSEIGTQETQYF
TGTGCCACCAGTGAGATAGGTACCCAAGAGACCCAGTACTTC
>NA|TRBV12-3/TRBV12-4|many|TRBJ1-6
CASSENSPLHF
TGTGCCAGCAGTGAAAATTCACCCCTCCACTTT
>TRBD1|TRBV12-3/TRBV12-4|NA|TRBJ1-4
CASSFFSGGDEKLFF
TGTGCCAGCAGTTTCTTTTCAGGGGGCGATGAAAAACTGTTTTTT
>NA|TRBV5-1|many|TRBJ1-4
CASSYGTTGEKLFF
TGCGCCAGCAGCTACGGGACCACGGGCGAAAAACTGTTTTTT
>NA|TRBV19|NA|TRBJ2-2
CASSLTTRRLTGELFF
TGTGCCAGTAGTTTAACGACACGGAGGTTGACCGGGGAGCTGTTTTTT
>NA|TRBV9|NA|TRBJ2-6
CASNTFSGANVLTF
TGTGCCAGCAACACTTTCTCTGGGGCCAACGTCCTGACTTTC
>NA|TRBV7-9|NA|TRBJ1-4
CASSFNLLVGELNEKLFF
TGTGCCAGCAGCTTTAACCTGTTAGTAGGGGAACTTAATGAAAAACTGTTTTTT
>NA|TRBV6-5|few|TRBJ2-6
CASSAAAQTGANVLTF
TGTGCCAGCAGCGCTGCCGCGCAAACTGGGGCCAACGTCCTGACTTTC
>NA|TRBV19|many|TRBJ1-2
CASHTPYGYTF
TGTGCCAGTCACACCCCCTATGGCTACACCTTC
>NA|TRBV29-1|NA|TRBJ1-2
CSVGDRTRGYGGYTF
TGCAGCGTCGGAGACAGGACGAGGGGCTACGGTGGCTACACCTTC
>NA|TRBV7-9|NA|TRBJ1-4
CASSGANEKLFF
TGTGCCAGCAGCGGAGCTAATGAAAAACTGTTTTTT
>TRBD1|TRBV2|NA|TRBJ1-2
CASRGQGDGYTF
TGTGCCAGCAGGGGACAGGGGGATGGCTACACCTTC
>TRBD1|TRBV7-9|NA|TRBJ2-6
CASSHRDSSSGANVLTF
TGTGCCAGCAGCCACCGGGACAGTAGCTCTGGGGCCAACGTCCTGACTTTC
>NA|TRBV7-3|NA|TRBJ1-6
CASSLGGGQTLSYNSPLHF
TGTGCCAGCAGCTTAGGTGGGGGCCAGACTCTCTCCTATAATTCACCCCTCCACTTT
>TRBD2|TRBV7-2|NA|TRBJ2-2
CASSLTSGTSGFLRYTGELFF
TGTGCCAGCAGCCTAACCTCCGGGACTAGCGGTTTCTTGCGGTACACCGGGGAGCTGTTTTTT
>TRBD1|TRBV10-3|NA|TRBJ2-2
CASRGLWTGELFF
TGTGCCAGCAGGGGGTTATGGACCGGGGAGCTGTTTTTT
>NA|TRBV9|NA|TRBJ1-3
CASSAGGSGNTIYF
TGTGCCAGCAGCGCGGGGGGGTCTGGAAACACCATATATTTT
>NA|TRBV12-3/TRBV12-4|many|TRBJ2-7
CASSLDPYEQYF
TGTGCCAGCAGCTTGGACCCCTACGAGCAGTACTTC
>NA|TRBV9|once|TRBJ2-7
CASSSNRLLYEQYF
TGTGCCAGCTCATCAAACAGGTTACTCTACGAGCAGTACTTC
>NA|TRBV7-2|NA|TRBJ2-1
CASSLGKDEQFF
TGTGCCAGCAGCTTAGGTAAGGATGAGCAGTTCTTC
>NA|TRBV5-8|many|TRBJ1-2
CASSSQGRESGYTF
TGTGCCAGCAGCTCACAGGGCAGAGAGAGTGGCTACACCTTC
>NA|TRBV7-9|many|TRBJ2-2
CASSLKAVGELFF
TGTGCCAGCAGCTTAAAAGCGGTCGGGGAGCTGTTTTTT
>NA|TRBV15|many|TRBJ1-2
CATSRVRTAVRGYTF
TGTGCCACCAGCAGAGTTAGGACAGCCGTTCGTGGCTACACCTTC
>TRBD1|TRBV12-3/TRBV12-4|NA|TRBJ1-1
CASSQTGTGVTEAFF
TGTGCCAGCAGCCAGACCGGGACAGGGGTCACTGAAGCTTTCTTT
>NA|TRBV10-3|NA|TRBJ2-6
CAIRKEGADVLTF
TGTGCCATCAGGAAGGAGGGGGCCGACGTCCTGACTTTC